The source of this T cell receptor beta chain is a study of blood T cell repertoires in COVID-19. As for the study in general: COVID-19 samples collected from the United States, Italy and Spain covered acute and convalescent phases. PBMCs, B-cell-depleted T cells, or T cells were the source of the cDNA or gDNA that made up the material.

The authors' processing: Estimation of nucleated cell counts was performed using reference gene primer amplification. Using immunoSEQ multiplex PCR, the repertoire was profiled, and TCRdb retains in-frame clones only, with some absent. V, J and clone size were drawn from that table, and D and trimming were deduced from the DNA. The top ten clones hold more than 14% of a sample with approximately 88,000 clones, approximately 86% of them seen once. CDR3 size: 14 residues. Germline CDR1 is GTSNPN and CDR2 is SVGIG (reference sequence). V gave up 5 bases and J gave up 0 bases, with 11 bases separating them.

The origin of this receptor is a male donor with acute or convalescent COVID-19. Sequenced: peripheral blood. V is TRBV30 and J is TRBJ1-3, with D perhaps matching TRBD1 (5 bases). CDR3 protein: CAWDNRPSGNTIYF. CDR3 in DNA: TGTGCCTGGGATAACAGGCCCTCTGGAAACACCATATATTTT.